Below are 11 T cell receptor beta chains sequenced from a single sample in a study of control samples from healthy donors and cancer patients. Produced via immunoSEQ multiplex PCR; TCRdb's table is partial and in-frame only. Among 30,000 or so clones listed, 70% to 90% were seen once. Specimen: formalin-fixed, paraffin-embedded tissue. These receptors originate from a female donor with melanoma.

The chain links TRBV5-5 to TRBJ2-6; D possibly corresponds to TRBD2 (6 bases). The germline V gene encodes CDR1 SGHKS and CDR2 YYEKEE (reference sequence). CDR3 length: 16 residues. The germline V and J ends were trimmed by 3 bases and 2 bases, with 12 bases remaining between them. Here the CDR3 DNA reads TGTGCCAGCAGCTCCGGGACTCTGGCTGGGGCCAACGTCCTGACTTTC. It codes for CASSSGTLAGANVLTF.

V usage is TRBV4-2 and J usage is TRBJ2-4; 10 positions match TRBD1. Germline CDR1 and CDR2: LGHNA and YNFKEQ. The CDR3 contains 16 residues. After removal of 6 bases from V and 2 bases from J, the junction contained 7 bases not matched to a gene. In DNA form, the CDR3 reads TGTGCCAGCAGTCAGCCGGGACAGGGGACCAAAAACATTCAGTACTTC. Its protein product is CASSQPGQGTKNIQYF.

V usage is TRBV5-1 and J usage is TRBJ2-5; perhaps D is TRBD1 or TRBD2 (5 bases each). With 4 bases removed from V and 1 base from J, the gap between germline ends came to 11 bases. Germline CDR1 SGHRS, CDR2 YFSETQ. CDR3 length equals 14 residues. The CDR3 reads CASSPGTLQETQYF. CDR3 DNA: TGCGCCAGCAGCCCCGGGACGCTCCAAGAGACCCAGTACTTC.

This chain joins TRBV6-1 and TRBJ1-3; 7 bases are a match to TRBD1. Per germline, CDR1 MNHNS and CDR2 SASEGT. CDR3 length equals 16 residues. With 0 bases clipped from V and 2 bases from J, the junction kept 4 bases outside the gene matches. CDR3 DNA: TGTGCCAGCAGTGAAGCGACAGGGACTCCTGGAAACACCATATATTTT. It specifies CASSEATGTPGNTIYF.

This clone was counted a single time. The chain couples TRBV6-5 to TRBJ2-2, with 8 positions matching TRBD2. CDR1 is MNHEY, CDR2 SVGAGI, per germline. The ends lost 2 bases at V and 6 bases at J; junction bases unmatched: 5. CDR3 length: 15 amino acids. The CDR3 nucleotides read TGTGCCAGCAGTTACCGGACTAGCTCGTCCGGGGAGCTGTTTTTT. Protein product: CASSYRTSSSGELFF.

The chain employs TRBV7-3 and TRBJ1-6, with a possible D match to TRBD1 (5 bases). Deletions cut 5 bases from V and 8 bases from J, with 10 bases between. The CDR3 runs 13 residues. Germline V gene data show CDR1 as SGHTA and CDR2 as FQGTGA. For the CDR3, the DNA is TGTGCCAGCAGCGAGGGACCTGATTCACCCCTCCACTTT. Translated, it gives CASSEGPDSPLHF. Full variable domain (rest looked up from reference TRBV7-3 and TRBJ1-6): GAGVSQTPSNKVTEKGKYVELRCDPISGHTALYWYRQSLGQGPEFLIYFQGTGAADDSGLPNDRFFAVRPEGSVSTLKIQRTERGDSAVYLCASSEGPDSPLHFGNGTRLTVT.

CDR3 sequence: CASSPRAGGNSPLHF. CDR3 in DNA: TGTGCCAGCAGCCCCCGGGCAGGGGGAAATTCACCCCTCCACTTT. The V call is TRBV7-2, the J call TRBJ1-6, with 7 bases matching TRBD1. CDR1 and CDR2 from the germline V gene are SGHTA and FQGNSA. This CDR3 spans 15 amino acids. J was trimmed by 7 bases and V by 5 bases; bases with no gene match: 8.

The table lists this clone with a count of one. The V gene is TRBV5-4, the J gene TRBJ2-7; 7 bases fit TRBD2. The CDR3 has 16 amino acids. Germline V lookup: CDR1 SGHNT, CDR2 YYREEE (reference sequence). V lost 1 base, J lost 0 bases, and 7 bases stayed unmatched. The CDR3 spells CASSLSRGSSSYEQYF. The CDR3 coding sequence is TGTGCCAGCAGCTTGTCCCGCGGGAGCTCCTCCTACGAGCAGTACTTC.

This clone has a handful of counts. This chain uses TRBV11-2 with TRBJ2-7, with 10 nucleotides matching TRBD1. The ends lost 4 bases at V and 3 bases at J; junction bases unmatched: 6. The CDR3 sequence is 15 residues long. The germline V gene has CDR1 SGHAT and CDR2 FQNNGV. The CDR3 DNA reads TGTGCCAGCAGCTCACCGGGACAGGGGTTCTACGAGCAGTACTTC. This encodes CASSSPGQGFYEQYF.

V usage is TRBV4-3 and J usage is TRBJ1-2, with D unclear. Germline V CDR1 and CDR2: LGHNA, YSLEER. The V gene lost 0 bases and the J gene lost 8 bases, with 10 bases spanning the gap. The CDR3 loop spans 13 amino acids. DNA of the CDR3: TGCGCCAGCAGCCAAGAGAGGATCGGAGGCTACACCTTC. Encoded protein: CASSQERIGGYTF.

The V and J genes are TRBV5-3 and TRBJ1-2; D is undetermined. TRBV5-3 is an ORF for which the function is uncertain. CDR3 length equals 12 residues. V lost 0 bases and J 5 bases, leaving 5 bases between the germline ends. CDR3 nucleotide sequence: TGTGCCAGAAGCTTGGAAGGGTATGGCTACACCTTC. Translating gives CARSLEGYGYTF.